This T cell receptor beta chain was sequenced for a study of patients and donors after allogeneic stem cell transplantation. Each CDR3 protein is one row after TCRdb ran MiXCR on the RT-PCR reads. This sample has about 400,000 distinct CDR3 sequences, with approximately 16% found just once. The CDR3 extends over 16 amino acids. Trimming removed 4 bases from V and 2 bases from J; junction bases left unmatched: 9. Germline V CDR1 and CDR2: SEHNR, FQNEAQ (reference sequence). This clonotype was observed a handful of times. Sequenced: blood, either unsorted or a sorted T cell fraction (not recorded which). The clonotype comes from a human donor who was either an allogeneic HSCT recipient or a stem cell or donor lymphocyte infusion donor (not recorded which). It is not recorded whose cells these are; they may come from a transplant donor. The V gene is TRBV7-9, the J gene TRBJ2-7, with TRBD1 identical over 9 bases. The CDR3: CASSSPPGQGTYEQYF. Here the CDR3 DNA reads TGTGCCAGCAGCTCCCCCCCGGGACAGGGTACCTACGAGCAGTACTTC.